Given below is one TCR beta chain in context. Its antigen is undetermined. These data are taken from a study of human T cells and chemical hapten exposure. Whole-study context: Minor volume differences among pooled libraries chiefly drove per-sample TCR yield variation. Study conclusions and caveats: TCRs above 1 in 1000 frequency stayed constant with DPC sensitization.

The library labeled individual cDNA molecules by adding unique molecular identifiers to them. Original processing methods: Ranging from roughly 23,224 to 700,000, TCR counts per sample had a median value of 95,638. From the 5' RACE reads, TCRdb called clonotypes with MiXCR, one entry per CDR3 protein. TCRdb, not the original authors, processed these V and J calls. Of roughly 110,000 distinct CDR3 sequences in the sample, 19% are singletons; the top ten hold around 2.8%. Total RNA was extracted from unfractionated whole blood. The sequence came from a human donor in good health.

DNA of the CDR3: TGTGCCAGCAGTTTATCGTCTGCAGCGCGCTTACCCCTCCACTTT. This gives the protein CASSLSSAARLPLHF. The chain couples TRBV27 to TRBJ1-6; no clear D. V was pared by 0 bases and J by 12 bases, with 15 bases between. The V gene's germline CDR1 is MNHEY and CDR2 SMNVEV (reference sequence). This CDR3 has 15 residues.